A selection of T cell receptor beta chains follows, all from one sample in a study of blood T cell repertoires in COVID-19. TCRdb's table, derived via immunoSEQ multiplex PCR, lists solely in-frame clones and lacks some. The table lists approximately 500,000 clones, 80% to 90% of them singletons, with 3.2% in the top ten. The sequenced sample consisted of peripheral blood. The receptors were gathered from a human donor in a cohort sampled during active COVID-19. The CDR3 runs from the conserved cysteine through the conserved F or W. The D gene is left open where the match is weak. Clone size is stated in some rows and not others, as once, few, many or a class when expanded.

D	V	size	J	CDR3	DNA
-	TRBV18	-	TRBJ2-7	CASSPGLSPYEQYF	TGTGCCAGCTCACCTGGACTATCCCCCTACGAGCAGTACTTC
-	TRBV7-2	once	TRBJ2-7	CASSLEGRDEQYF	TGTGCCAGCAGCTTAGAGGGCAGGGACGAGCAGTACTTC
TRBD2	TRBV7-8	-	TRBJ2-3	CASSRAGQSTDTQYF	TGTGCCAGCAGCCGAGCGGGGCAGAGCACAGATACGCAGTATTTT
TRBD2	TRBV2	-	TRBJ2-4	CASSDQHGGVNIQYF	TGTGCCAGCAGTGACCAGCACGGGGGGGTAAACATTCAGTACTTC
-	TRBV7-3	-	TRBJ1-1	CASSLNAGWGLNTEAFF	TGTGCCAGCAGCTTAAACGCAGGCTGGGGGCTCAACACTGAAGCTTTCTTT
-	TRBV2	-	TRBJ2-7	CASREVYEQYF	TGTGCCAGCCGAGAGGTCTACGAGCAGTACTTC
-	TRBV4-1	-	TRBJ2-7	CASSQDPGYLQYF	TGCGCCAGCAGCCAAGATCCGGGGTACTTGCAGTACTTC
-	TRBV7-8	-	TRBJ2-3	CASSLEGGTDTQYF	TGTGCCAGCAGCTTGGAAGGGGGTACAGATACGCAGTATTTT
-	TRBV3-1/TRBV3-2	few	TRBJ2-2	CASSPLLVSSNTGELFF	TGTGCCAGCAGCCCCCTACTAGTTTCCTCGAACACCGGGGAGCTGTTTTTT
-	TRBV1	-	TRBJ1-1	CTSSQDLRTRNTEAFF	TGCACCAGCAGCCAAGACTTAAGGACACGGAACACTGAAGCTTTCTTT
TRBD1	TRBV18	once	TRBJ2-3	CASSSLGTGIADTQYF	TGTGCCAGCTCATCCCTCGGGACAGGGATAGCAGATACGCAGTATTTT
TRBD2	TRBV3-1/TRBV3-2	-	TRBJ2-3	CASSQALAGASQYF	TGTGCCAGCAGCCAAGCCCTAGCGGGGGCCTCGCAGTATTTT
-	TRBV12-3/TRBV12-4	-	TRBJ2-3	CASSSGTDTQYF	TGTGCCAGCAGTTCAGGAACAGATACGCAGTATTTT
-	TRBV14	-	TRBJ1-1	CASSPQGVTTEAFF	TGTGCCAGCAGCCCACAGGGCGTGACCACTGAAGCTTTCTTT
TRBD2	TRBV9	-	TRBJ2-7	CASSVGLAGGIHEQYF	TGTGCCAGCAGCGTGGGACTAGCGGGAGGGATACACGAGCAGTACTTC
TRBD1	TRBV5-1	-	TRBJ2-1	CASSHRQGLYNEQFF	TGCGCCAGCAGCCATCGACAGGGGCTCTACAATGAGCAGTTCTTC
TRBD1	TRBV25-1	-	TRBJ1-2	CASSEGTGGNYGYTF	TGTGCCAGCAGTGAGGGGACAGGGGGTAATTATGGCTACACCTTC
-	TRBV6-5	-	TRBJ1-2	CASRSPWTGNYGYTF	TGTGCCAGCAGATCGCCTTGGACGGGAAACTATGGCTACACCTTC
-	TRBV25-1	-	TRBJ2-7	CASSVRGTYEQYF	TGTGCCAGCAGTGTCCGGGGGACCTACGAGCAGTACTTC
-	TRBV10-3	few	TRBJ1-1	CAISETPRGREAFF	TGTGCCATCAGTGAGACACCCCGAGGGAGGGAAGCTTTCTTT
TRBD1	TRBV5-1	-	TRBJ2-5	CASSQRGTDQETQYF	TGCGCCAGCAGCCAAAGAGGGACAGACCAAGAGACCCAGTACTTC
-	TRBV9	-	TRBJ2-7	CASSVGAGLPYEQYF	TGTGCCAGCAGCGTCGGAGCGGGCCTGCCCTACGAGCAGTACTTC
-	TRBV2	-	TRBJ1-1	CASRLVKGGTEAFF	TGTGCCAGCAGACTCGTTAAGGGAGGCACTGAAGCTTTCTTT
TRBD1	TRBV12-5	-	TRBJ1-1	CASGTTGAAFF	TGTGCTAGTGGAACTACAGGGGCAGCTTTCTTT
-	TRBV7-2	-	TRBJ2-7	CASSAKGSSLMDEQYF	TGTGCCAGCAGCGCTAAGGGGTCGTCGCTTATGGACGAGCAGTACTTC
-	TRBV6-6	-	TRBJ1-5	CASSYIPQPQHF	TGTGCCAGCAGTTATATTCCTCAGCCCCAGCATTTT
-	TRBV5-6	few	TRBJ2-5	CASSSDTEYLRETQYF	TGTGCCAGCAGCTCGGACACCGAGTACCTCCGGGAGACCCAGTACTTC
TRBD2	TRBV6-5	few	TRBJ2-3	CASSYSGMSDTQYF	TGTGCCAGCAGTTACAGCGGGATGTCAGATACGCAGTATTTT
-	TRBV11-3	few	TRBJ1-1	CASSFSPGDTEAFF	TGTGCCAGCAGCTTTTCCCCGGGGGACACTGAAGCTTTCTTT
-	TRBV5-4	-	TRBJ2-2	CASSLESTTPGELFF	TGTGCCAGCAGCTTGGAATCGACTACCCCCGGGGAGCTGTTTTTT
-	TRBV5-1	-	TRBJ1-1	CASSLGPSNTEAFF	TGCGCCAGCAGCTTGGGGCCATCGAACACTGAAGCTTTCTTT
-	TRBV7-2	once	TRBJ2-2	CASSFGVATGELFF	TGTGCCAGCAGCTTCGGAGTGGCGACCGGGGAGCTGTTTTTT
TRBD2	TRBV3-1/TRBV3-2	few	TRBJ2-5	CASSRRTSGRQETQYF	TGTGCCAGCAGCCGAAGGACTAGCGGGAGGCAAGAGACCCAGTACTTC
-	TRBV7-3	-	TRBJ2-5	CASSRGNQETQYF	TGTGCCAGCAGTAGGGGAAACCAAGAGACCCAGTACTTC
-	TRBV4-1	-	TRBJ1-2	CASSQDQYYGYTF	TGCGCCAGCAGCCAAGATCAATACTATGGCTACACCTTC
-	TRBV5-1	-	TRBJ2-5	CASSLERGGWSQETQYF	TGCGCCAGCAGCTTGGAGAGAGGGGGATGGAGTCAAGAGACCCAGTACTTC
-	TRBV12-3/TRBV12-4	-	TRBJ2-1	CASSLGTYNEQFF	TGTGCCAGCAGTTTAGGGACATACAATGAGCAGTTCTTC
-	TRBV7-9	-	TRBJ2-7	CASSLAVVAAEQYF	TGTGCCAGCAGCTTAGCGGTAGTAGCGGCCGAGCAGTACTTC
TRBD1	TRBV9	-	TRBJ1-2	CASSVGQGRGYTF	TGTGCCAGCAGCGTGGGACAGGGGCGCGGCTACACCTTC
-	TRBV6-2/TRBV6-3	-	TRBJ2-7	CASSPRANRAEQYF	TGTGCCAGCAGCCCCCGTGCTAATCGTGCCGAGCAGTACTTC
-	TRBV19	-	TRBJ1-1	CASSILGRGTEAFF	TGTGCCAGTAGTATTCTGGGAAGGGGAACTGAAGCTTTCTTT
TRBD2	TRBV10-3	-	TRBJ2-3	CAISEKGRLAGVGTDTQYF	TGTGCCATCAGTGAAAAAGGGCGTCTAGCGGGAGTAGGCACAGATACGCAGTATTTT
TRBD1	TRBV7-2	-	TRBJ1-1	CASSLRQGSMTTEAFF	TGTGCCAGCAGCTTACGACAGGGGAGTATGACGACTGAAGCTTTCTTT
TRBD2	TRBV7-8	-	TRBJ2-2	CASSAPYRLAGVAGELFF	TGTGCCAGCAGCGCTCCTTACAGACTAGCGGGAGTCGCCGGGGAGCTGTTTTTT
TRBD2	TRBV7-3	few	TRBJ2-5	CASSLIAGPQETQYF	TGTGCCAGCAGCTTAATAGCGGGGCCCCAAGAGACCCAGTACTTC